Following are 28 T cell receptor beta chains from one sample sequenced in a study. One entry per CDR3 protein, called by TCRdb with MiXCR from the 5' RACE reads. The sample contains a few hundred distinct CDR3 sequences, approximately 6% of which appear only once. Sequencing input: effector memory T cells from blood PBMCs. Subset: effector memory CD4+ T cells. The source of these receptors is a male donor with HIV.

This chain links TRBV20-1 with TRBJ2-7, with D possibly being TRBD2 (7 bases). The CDR3 length is 14 residues. V gave up 4 bases and J gave up 3 bases, with 16 bases separating them. CDR1 and CDR2 from the germline V gene are DFQATT and SNEGSKA (reference sequence). The CDR3 here is CSAIQLGGDYEQYF. The CDR3, as DNA: TGCAGTGCTATCCAATTAGGGGGGGACTACGAGCAGTACTTC.

This clonotype was recorded a few times. The CDR3 here is CASSVGTNYGYTF. CDR3 coding DNA: TGTGCCAGCAGTGTAGGGACCAACTATGGCTACACCTTC. V is TRBV6-1 and J is TRBJ1-2, with D possibly being TRBD1 (5 bases). CDR3 length: 13 amino acids. The germline gives CDR1 MNHNS, CDR2 SASEGT. Trimming cost V 4 bases and J 2 bases, with 8 bases left between them.

This clonotype was counted only a few times. V gene TRBV14 combines with J gene TRBJ1-1; D is undetermined. Germline CDR1 is SGHDN and CDR2 is FVKESK. V was pared by 1 base and J by 1 base, with 10 bases between. CDR3 size: 15 residues. CDR3: CASSQGLSRNTEAFF. The CDR3, as DNA: TGTGCCAGCAGCCAAGGGCTATCACGGAACACTGAAGCTTTCTTT.

This clonotype is large (0.1 to 1%) by share. The chain couples TRBV30 to TRBJ1-1; D remains unclear. The CDR3 runs to 11 residues. Between the trimmed V and J ends, which lost 5 bases and 2 bases, there was a span of 6 bases. Germline V gives CDR1 GTSNPN, CDR2 SVGIG (reference sequence). CDR3 sequence (DNA): TGTGCCTGGGTCTTAAACACTGAAGCTTTCTTT. Protein product: CAWVLNTEAFF. Full variable domain (outside the CDR3, taken from reference TRBV30 and TRBJ1-1): SQTIHQWPATLVQPVGSPLSLECTVEGTSNPNLYWYRQAAGRGLQLLFYSVGIGQISSEVPQNLSASRPQDRQFILSSKKLLLSDSGFYLCAWVLNTEAFFGQGTRLTVV.

In its sample, this clonotype ranks as large. This chain uses TRBV6-1 with TRBJ2-3; D gene ambiguous. V gave up 8 bases and J gave up 3 bases, with 12 bases separating them. This CDR3 contains 13 residues. CDR1 MNHNS and CDR2 SASEGT come from the germline V gene. The CDR3 sequence is CASARSRTDTQYF. DNA of the CDR3: TGTGCCAGCGCTAGGAGTCGGACAGATACGCAGTATTTT.

In its sample, this clonotype is large. The CDR3 loop reads CASSEGHVSYEQYF. Written as DNA, the CDR3 is TGTGCCAGCAGTGAAGGACATGTGTCCTACGAGCAGTACTTC. The chain employs TRBV2 and TRBJ2-7; no clear D gene. Germline lookup yields CDR1 SNHLY and CDR2 FYNNEI. This CDR3 has 14 residues. The V and J ends lost 1 base and 1 base respectively, with 8 bases between them.

This clonotype counts as large. This sequence joins TRBV28 and TRBJ2-7; TRBD1 might be the D (5 bases). Germline V gene data show CDR1 as MDHEN and CDR2 as SYDVKM. This CDR3 has 17 residues. V was clipped by 2 bases and J by 3 bases, with 20 bases between them. CDR3: CASSLADMVGVGYEQYF. DNA for the CDR3: TGTGCCAGCAGTTTAGCGGACATGGTTGGGGTCGGCTACGAGCAGTACTTC.

Only a few counts were recorded for this clonotype. This sequence may be a read error, since a much larger clone differs from it by one base. The J gene is TRBJ2-3, the V gene TRBV5-4; D is perhaps TRBD2 (6 bases). There are 14 residues in the CDR3. The germline V gene has CDR1 SGHNT and CDR2 YYREEE (reference sequence). The chain's CDR3 is CVSSLGLETDTQYF. CDR3 coding DNA: TGTGTCAGCAGCTTGGGACTGGAAACAGATACGCAGTATTTT.

This clonotype counts as large. The rearrangement uses TRBV28 and TRBJ2-5; 9 positions match TRBD2. The CDR3 runs to 16 residues. Germline CDR1 reads MDHEN; CDR2 reads SYDVKM. V lost 2 bases, J lost 4 bases, and 8 bases stayed unmatched. DNA for the CDR3: TGTGCCAGCAGTTTACTGCGGGGGGGCCCTCGAGAGACCCAGTACTTC. Translating it yields CASSLLRGGPRETQYF.

This clonotype was seen more than once but under ten times. V usage is TRBV10-3 and J usage is TRBJ2-1; tentative D call: TRBD2 (5 bases). The CDR3 consists of 16 residues. The V and J ends lost 0 bases and 7 bases respectively, with 16 bases between them. CDR1 and CDR2 from the germline V gene are ENHRY and SYGVKD. CDR3 residues: CAISESGAPLMNEQFF. The CDR3 DNA reads TGTGCCATCAGTGAGTCGGGAGCGCCCCTAATGAATGAGCAGTTCTTC.

This clonotype was recorded a few times. The chain joins TRBV20-1 to TRBJ2-1, with a possible D match to TRBD2 (6 bases). Trimming took 0 bases from V and 7 from J, leaving 22 bases between them. The CDR3 extends over 17 amino acids. Germline lookup yields CDR1 DFQATT and CDR2 SNEGSKA (reference sequence). For the CDR3, the DNA is TGCAGTGCTAGAGATCCGGGAGCGGACGGAGGTGGAAATGAGCAGTTCTTC. Its protein is CSARDPGADGGGNEQFF.

By proportion, this clonotype is large. The chain links TRBV19 to TRBJ2-3, with 7 bases lining up with TRBD1. Looked up from germline, CDR1 is LNHDA and CDR2 is SQIVND (reference sequence). The CDR3 runs 14 residues. The V and J ends lost 4 bases and 4 bases, in that order; junction bases with no gene match: 5. The CDR3 spells CASSTTGSADTQYF. In DNA form, the CDR3 reads TGTGCCAGTAGTACGACAGGGAGCGCAGATACGCAGTATTTT.

By share, this clonotype counts as medium-sized. This rearrangement joins TRBV10-3 to TRBJ2-7, with 10 bases fitting TRBD2. V shed 4 bases, J shed 7 bases, and the junction held 10 bases outside the gene matches. The CDR3 runs 15 residues. The germline V gene encodes CDR1 ENHRY and CDR2 SYGVKD. CDR3 residues: CAISAASGGSGEQYF. The CDR3 DNA follows: TGTGCCATCAGTGCCGCTAGCGGGGGCTCGGGAGAGCAGTACTTC.

This clonotype is hyperexpanded in the sample. The chain joins TRBV6-5 to TRBJ1-2, with D tentatively TRBD1 (5 bases). Germline CDR1 reads MNHEY; CDR2 reads SVGAGI. V lost 3 bases to trimming and J lost 4 bases, with 9 bases between them. The CDR3 extends over 13 amino acids. The CDR3, as DNA: TGTGCCAGCAGTTATCAGGGCAGCTATGGCTACACCTTC. Amino acids: CASSYQGSYGYTF.

This clonotype rates as large. This rearrangement joins TRBV12-3 or TRBV12-4 to TRBJ2-1; D unclear. V was pared by 3 bases and J by 5 bases, with 11 bases between. The CDR3 has 14 residues. DNA for the CDR3: TGTGCCAGCAGTTTTTACCGGAAGGACAATGAGCAGTTCTTC. Translated, it gives CASSFYRKDNEQFF.

This clonotype appeared a few times. This CDR3 is missing its conserved last phenylalanine or tryptophan, likely due to a read error. The genes are TRBV7-6 and TRBJ2-6, with D perhaps matching TRBD2 (6 bases). Trimming took off 5 bases at V and 0 bases at J, with 11 bases between the two ends. The V gene's germline CDR1 is SGHVS and CDR2 FNYEAQ. The CDR3 runs to 16 residues. This CDR3 reads CASSLGTASGANVLTY. The CDR3 bases are TGTGCCAGCAGCCTGGGGACTGCCTCTGGGGCCAACGTCCTGACTTAC.

Sample share makes this clonotype large. The chain combines TRBV6-5 with TRBJ2-3; D gene unclear. Germline CDR1 is MNHEY and CDR2 is SVGAGI. This CDR3 has 15 residues. V was clipped by 2 bases and J by 2 bases, with 11 bases between them. CDR3 nucleotides: TGTGCCAGCAGTTACAGGAATAGGGCCACAGATACGCAGTATTTT. It is translated as CASSYRNRATDTQYF.

By sample fraction, this clonotype is large. This chain joins TRBV4-2 and TRBJ1-2; possibly TRBD1 for D (6 bases). The CDR3 extends over 13 amino acids. In germline, CDR1 is LGHNA, CDR2 YNFKEQ. The V and J ends lost 0 bases and 12 bases respectively, with 14 bases between them. The CDR3 spells CASSQDLQGHNTF. CDR3 nucleotides: TGTGCCAGCAGCCAAGATTTACAGGGCCATAACACCTTC.

This clonotype has just a few counts. This rearrangement joins TRBV5-6 to TRBJ2-7; D tentatively reads TRBD1 or TRBD2 (5 bases each). Deletions cut 2 bases from V and 3 bases from J, with 12 bases between. This CDR3 contains 14 residues. The germline V gene has CDR1 SGHDT and CDR2 YYEEEE. The CDR3 sequence is CASSFSIGGYEQYF. DNA for the CDR3: TGTGCCAGCAGCTTTTCTATTGGGGGCTACGAGCAGTACTTC.

This clonotype is hyperexpanded (1% or more). The chain links TRBV6-1 to TRBJ1-2, with D perhaps matching TRBD1 (6 bases). The CDR3 has 17 residues. From germline, CDR1 is MNHNS and CDR2 SASEGT. Deletions cut 5 bases from V and 6 bases from J, with 25 bases between. Written as DNA, the CDR3 is TGTGCCAGCAGTCGCCTAGCGACAGCAAACCGGGGGCATGGCTACACCTTC. This gives the protein CASSRLATANRGHGYTF.

The gene calls are TRBV11-1 and TRBJ2-2, with 7 bases matching TRBD1. The J segment lost 4 bases and the V segment lost 3 bases, leaving 8 bases of the junction unmatched. In germline, CDR1 is SGHAT, CDR2 FQDESV (reference sequence). The CDR3 totals 16 residues. DNA of the CDR3: TGTGCCAGCAGCTTGTCGGCAGGGGGTTTCACCGGGGAGCTGTTTTTT. Its translation is CASSLSAGGFTGELFF.

By sample fraction, this clonotype is large. The V call is TRBV5-1, the J call TRBJ2-7; the D is unclear. With 4 bases removed from V and 6 bases from J, the gap between germline ends came to 11 bases. Per germline, CDR1 SGHRS and CDR2 YFSETQ. The CDR3 totals 12 residues. The CDR3 here is CASSDTNAEQYF. The CDR3 region has the DNA TGCGCCAGCAGCGACACAAACGCCGAGCAGTACTTC. Looking up the rest from reference TRBV5-1 and TRBJ2-7 gives the full variable domain: KAGVTQTPRYLIKTRGQQVTLSCSPISGHRSVSWYQQTPGQGLQFLFEYFSETQRNKGNFPGRFSGRQFSNSRSEMNVSTLELGDSALYLCASSDTNAEQYFGPGTRLTVT.

About this clonotype: This may arise from a read error, as a much more abundant clone is one base away. The V and J genes are TRBV10-3 and TRBJ1-1, with 8 bases matching TRBD1. There are 14 residues in the CDR3. Germline CDR1 is ENHRY and CDR2 is SYGVKD. The V gene end was trimmed by 11 bases and the J gene end by 3 bases; junction bases not matched to a gene: 11. In DNA, the CDR3 is TGTGCCTCGCGATCAGGGGGCGGGTACACTGAAGCTTTCTTT. It encodes CASRSGGGYTEAFF.

This clonotype rates as large. This chain links TRBV30 with TRBJ1-1, with D perhaps matching TRBD1 (5 bases). This CDR3 spans 14 amino acids. In germline, CDR1 is GTSNPN, CDR2 SVGIG (reference sequence). Trimming pared 1 base from V and 4 bases from J, leaving 13 bases between. In DNA, the CDR3 is TGTGCCTGGAGTGGGGACCGGAGGGTCACTGAAGCTTTCTTT. Translated, it gives CAWSGDRRVTEAFF. Together with reference TRBV30 and TRBJ1-1, the CDR3 gives the full variable domain: SQTIHQWPATLVQPVGSPLSLECTVEGTSNPNLYWYRQAAGRGLQLLFYSVGIGQISSEVPQNLSASRPQDRQFILSSKKLLLSDSGFYLCAWSGDRRVTEAFFGQGTRLTVV.

The chain carries TRBV5-1 and TRBJ2-1, with D possibly TRBD1 on 8 matching bases. This CDR3 has 13 residues. V lost 6 bases, J lost 4 bases, and 11 bases lay in between. CDR1 and CDR2 from the germline V gene are SGHRS and YFSETQ. DNA of the CDR3: TGCGCCAGCAAACAGGGGGGGTACAATGAGCAGTTCTTC. Amino acids: CASKQGGYNEQFF.

This clonotype was picked up a small number of times. The chain employs TRBV20-1 and TRBJ2-7; 7 bases map to TRBD1. The CDR3 spans 14 residues. Germline V gene lookup returns CDR1 DFQATT and CDR2 SNEGSKA (reference sequence). Trimming removed 5 bases from V and 0 bases from J; junction bases left unmatched: 7. CDR3 protein: CSAFDRAGSYEQYF. The CDR3 DNA reads TGCAGTGCTTTCGACAGGGCGGGCTCCTACGAGCAGTACTTC.

In its sample, this clonotype was seen a few times. V is TRBV14 and J is TRBJ2-7; D is unclear. Germline CDR1 and CDR2: SGHDN and FVKESK. The CDR3 has 14 amino acids. Trimming cost V 0 bases and J 9 bases, with 15 bases left between them. CDR3 residues: CASSQDHRLFGQYF. The CDR3, as DNA: TGTGCCAGCAGCCAAGATCATCGGCTGTTTGGGCAGTACTTC.

By share of the sample, this clonotype is large. The V call is TRBV6-1, the J call TRBJ1-1; 8 bases fit TRBD1. CDR3 length: 14 residues. The trim removed 4 bases at V and 3 bases at J, leaving 4 bases unmatched. Germline loops: CDR1 MNHNS, CDR2 SASEGT. The chain's CDR3 is CASSADRGDTEAFF. The CDR3, as DNA: TGTGCCAGCAGTGCCGACAGGGGCGACACTGAAGCTTTCTTT.